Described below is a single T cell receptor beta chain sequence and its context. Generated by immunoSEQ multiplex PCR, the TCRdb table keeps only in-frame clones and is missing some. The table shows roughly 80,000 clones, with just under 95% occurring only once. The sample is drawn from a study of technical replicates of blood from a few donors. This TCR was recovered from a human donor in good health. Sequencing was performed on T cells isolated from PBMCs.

Written as DNA, the CDR3 is TGTGCCAGCAGTCCCCCGGACAGGGACTCCGGGGAGCTGTTTTTT. It yields the protein CASSPPDRDSGELFF. The V and J genes are TRBV28 and TRBJ2-2, with 8 bases fitting TRBD1. CDR1 is MDHEN, CDR2 SYDVKM, per germline. V lost 5 bases and J lost 6; bases outside the gene matches: 8. This CDR3 is built from 15 residues.